This TCR beta chain was identified in a study of beta chain features in type 1 diabetes. Isolated RNA was reverse transcribed in full, so expressed TCRB transcripts were sequenced. TCRdb keeps only in-frame clones here, not all; method: immunoSEQ multiplex PCR. The data hold roughly 310,000 clones, with approximately 11% observed a single time. Every donor had blood drawn once into heparin, roughly 120 mL on average. The source material was naive CD4+ T cells from blood. This TCR was recovered from a woman aged 25-40 years in good health.

As DNA, the CDR3 is TGTGCCAGCAGTTTCCTAACTAGCGGAGATACGCAGTATTTT. This encodes CASSFLTSGDTQYF. The genes are TRBV28 and TRBJ2-3; 8 nucleotides align to TRBD2. Germline V gene sequence: CDR1 MDHEN, CDR2 SYDVKM. V dropped 3 bases and J dropped 5; count of bases not matched to a gene: 4. The CDR3 spans 14 residues.